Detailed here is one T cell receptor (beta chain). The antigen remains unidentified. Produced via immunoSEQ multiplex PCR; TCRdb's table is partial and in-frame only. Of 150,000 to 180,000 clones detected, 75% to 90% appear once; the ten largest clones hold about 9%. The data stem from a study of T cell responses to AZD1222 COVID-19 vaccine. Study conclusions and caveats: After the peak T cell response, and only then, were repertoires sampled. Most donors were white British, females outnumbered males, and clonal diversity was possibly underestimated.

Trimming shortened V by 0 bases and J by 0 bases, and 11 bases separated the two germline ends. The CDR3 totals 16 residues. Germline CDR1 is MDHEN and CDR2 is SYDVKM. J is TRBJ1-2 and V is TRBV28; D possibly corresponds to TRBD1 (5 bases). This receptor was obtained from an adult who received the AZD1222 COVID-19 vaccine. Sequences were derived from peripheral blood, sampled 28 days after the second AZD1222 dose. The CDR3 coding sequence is TGTGCCAGCAGTTTATGGGACGGGGGACCTAACTATGGCTACACCTTC. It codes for CASSLWDGGPNYGYTF.